The entry below gives a single T cell receptor beta chain sequence along with its context. These data come from a study of blood T cell repertoires in COVID-19. Study in general: Material from acute and convalescent COVID-19 was sourced from the United States, Italy and Spain. The cDNA or gDNA used as material had been derived from T cells, B-cell-depleted T cells, or PBMCs.

The protocol was immunoSEQ multiplex PCR, while the TCRdb copy is restricted to in-frame clones and leaves out a portion. Counted here are around 36,000 clones, around 85% occurring once; the ten biggest clones make up less than 4.5%. Germline-derived CDR1 and CDR2 are ENHRY and SYGVKD. V lost 3 bases and J lost 2, with 17 bases in between. The CDR3 totals 16 residues. This TCR was recovered from a man in his sixties with acute or convalescent COVID-19. The chain employs TRBV10-3 and TRBJ2-7; D is possibly TRBD2 (6 bases). Specimen: peripheral blood. The CDR3 here is CAISDQTGTSTYEQYF. The CDR3 DNA is TGTGCCATCAGTGATCAGACCGGGACTTCAACCTACGAGCAGTACTTC.